The sample holds one count of the clone carrying this TCR beta chain. Its antigen remains unknown. Germline V gives CDR1 MNHEY, CDR2 SVGAGI. Trimming pared 0 bases from V and 4 bases from J, leaving 15 bases between. There are 16 residues in the CDR3. The data originate from a study of T cell therapy after organ transplantation. Study-level information: T cells were expanded about two weeks with 30 CMV class I/II epitopes. Across 2 to 6 intravenous infusions, patients got a median of 1.92 x 10^8 CMV-specific T cells. Study-level findings and limits: Minimal repertoire change after therapy followed marked pretherapy expansions in nonresponders. Post-therapy reconstitution appeared to include transferred and endogenous clonotypes.

Here immunoSEQ multiplex PCR was the method, and the copy in TCRdb shows in-frame clones only, minus some. The sample holds approximately 52,000 clones, about 94% seen once. Sequencing was performed on CD8+ T cells from blood, taken before autologous CMV-specific T cell therapy. The TCR was taken from a human patient who had received a solid organ transplant and had CMV disease. The rearrangement links TRBV6-5 to TRBJ1-1, with D tentatively TRBD1 (6 bases). The chain's CDR3 is CASSYSNWGPGTEAFF. The CDR3 DNA sequence: TGTGCCAGCAGTTACTCGAATTGGGGGCCTGGCACTGAAGCTTTCTTT.